Presented here are 5 T cell receptor beta chains from one specimen sequenced in a study of cytotoxic CD8 clonotypes in ibrutinib-treated CLL. Assay used: immunoSEQ multiplex PCR; TCRdb lists only in-frame clones, some missing. The sample consists of 200,000 to 250,000 clones, more than 75% of them appearing once. Here the sequenced sample was PBMCs, taken after 12 months of ibrutinib treatment. The receptors shown here come from a human donor with chronic lymphocytic leukemia.

The V call is TRBV6-5, the J call TRBJ1-1; 11 nucleotides align to TRBD1. From germline, CDR1 is MNHEY and CDR2 SVGAGI. The CDR3 consists of 13 residues. The V gene end was trimmed by 1 base and the J gene end by 10 bases; junction bases not matched to a gene: 2. CDR3 sequence reads: CASSYLGQGGAFF. DNA of the CDR3: TGTGCCAGCAGTTACTTGGGACAGGGGGGAGCTTTCTTT.

The chain couples TRBV10-3 to TRBJ2-7, with a tentative D call TRBD2 (6 bases). V was clipped by 10 bases and J by 5 bases, with 15 bases between them. CDR3 length equals 12 residues. Germline V gives CDR1 ENHRY, CDR2 SYGVKD. CDR3 in amino acids: CATLEGTDEQYF. In DNA, the CDR3 is TGTGCCACCTTGGAGGGTACGGACGAGCAGTACTTC.

The CDR3 DNA is TGCGCCAGCAGCCAAGCACAGGGCAGCAACACTGAAGCTTTCTTT. Its translation: CASSQAQGSNTEAFF. The J gene is TRBJ1-1, the V gene TRBV4-1, with a tentative D call TRBD1 (6 bases). Trimming shortened V by 1 base and J by 2 bases, and 11 bases separated the two germline ends. The germline V gene has CDR1 MGHRA and CDR2 YSYEKL. The CDR3 loop spans 15 amino acids.

This rearrangement joins TRBV2 to TRBJ2-3; no clear D gene. The CDR3 runs 11 residues. V lost 6 bases and J 6 bases, leaving 7 bases between the germline ends. Germline V lookup: CDR1 SNHLY, CDR2 FYNNEI. The CDR3 region has the DNA TGTGCCAGCAGCCCTGGGGATACGCAGTATTTT. It specifies CASSPGDTQYF.

The genes are TRBV9 and TRBJ2-3, with TRBD2 identical over 10 bases. This CDR3 has 17 amino acids. The ends lost 0 bases at V and 1 base at J; junction bases unmatched: 5. The V gene's germline CDR1 is SGDLS and CDR2 YYNGEE. CDR3 coding DNA: TGTGCCAGCAGCGTAGCCAGCGGGGGGGCTGGCACAGATACGCAGTATTTT. This codes for CASSVASGGAGTDTQYF.